The sequence of this TCR beta chain was determined in a study of T cell changes during pregnancy in multiple sclerosis. The germline CDR1 and CDR2 sequences are SGHNT and YENEEA. The V gene end was trimmed by 5 bases and the J gene end by 7 bases; junction bases not matched to a gene: 5. The CDR3 consists of 13 residues. Profiled with immunoSEQ multiplex PCR; TCRdb holds only in-frame clones, not every one. The sample records about 46,000 clones, 75% to 95% being singletons. This receptor was obtained from a female donor with multiple sclerosis, enrolled in a pregnancy study. This chain uses TRBV11-3 with TRBJ2-5; TRBD1 aligns across 9 bases. Specimen: CD8+ T cells from peripheral blood mononuclear cells, collected after pregnancy. CDR3: CASSRQDRGTQYF. CDR3 nucleotides: TGTGCCAGCAGCCGCCAGGACAGGGGGACCCAGTACTTC.